This T cell receptor (beta chain) was observed in a study of T cell changes during pregnancy in multiple sclerosis. This clone is a singleton in its sample. Here immunoSEQ multiplex PCR was the method, and the copy in TCRdb shows in-frame clones only, minus some. Seen here are about 40,000 clones, around 91% observed once, and the top ten hold approximately 0.81%. The clonotype comes from a female donor with multiple sclerosis, enrolled in a pregnancy study. The sample here was CD4+ T cells from peripheral blood mononuclear cells, taken before pregnancy.

CDR3 DNA: TGTGCCAGCAGCTTAGACTTTAGCACAGATACGCAGTATTTT. Protein sequence: CASSLDFSTDTQYF. The chain recombines TRBV7-9 with TRBJ2-3; D unresolved. Germline-derived CDR1 and CDR2 are SEHNR and FQNEAQ (reference sequence). This CDR3 contains 14 residues. V was trimmed by 1 base and J by 0 bases, leaving 5 bases between them.